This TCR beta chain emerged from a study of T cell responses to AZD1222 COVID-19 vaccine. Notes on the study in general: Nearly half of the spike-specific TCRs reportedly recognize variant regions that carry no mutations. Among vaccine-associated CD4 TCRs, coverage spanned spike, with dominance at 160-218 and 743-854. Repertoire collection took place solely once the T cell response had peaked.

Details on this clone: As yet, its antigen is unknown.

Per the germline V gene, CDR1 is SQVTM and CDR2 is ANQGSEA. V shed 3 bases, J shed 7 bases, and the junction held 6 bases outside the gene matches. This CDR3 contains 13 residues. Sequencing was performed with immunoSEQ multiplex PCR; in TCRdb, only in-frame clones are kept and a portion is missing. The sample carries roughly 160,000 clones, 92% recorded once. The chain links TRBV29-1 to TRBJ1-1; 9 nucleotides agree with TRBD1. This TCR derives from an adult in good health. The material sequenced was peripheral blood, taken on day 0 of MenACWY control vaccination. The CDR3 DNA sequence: TGCAGCGTTGACAACAGGGGGCTCGGTGAAGCTTTCTTT. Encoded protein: CSVDNRGLGEAFF. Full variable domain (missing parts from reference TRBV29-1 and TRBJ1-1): SAVISQKPSRDICQRGTSLTIQCQVDSQVTMMFWYRQQPGQSLTLIATANQGSEATYESGFVIDKFPISRPNLTFSTLTVSNMSPEDSSIYLCSVDNRGLGEAFFGQGTRLTVV.